The present T cell receptor (beta chain) was sequenced within a study of blood T cell repertoires in COVID-19. Clones were read by immunoSEQ multiplex PCR, and TCRdb kept only the in-frame ones, dropping some. The sample records about 400,000 clones, 85% to 90% being singletons. Germline CDR1 LGHDT, CDR2 YNNKEL (reference sequence). Trimming shortened V by 0 bases and J by 5 bases, and 9 bases separated the two germline ends. CDR3 size: 14 residues. The sequence derives from a human donor in a cohort sampled during active COVID-19. The J gene is TRBJ2-3, the V gene TRBV3-1 (or the pseudogene TRBV3-2); D is perhaps TRBD2 (6 bases). Source material: peripheral blood. Written as DNA, the CDR3 is TGTGCCAGCAGCCAAGATAATAGCGGAGATACGCAGTATTTT. It translates to CASSQDNSGDTQYF.